This T cell receptor beta chain appears in the sequencing data of a study of blood T cell repertoires in COVID-19. In the study's own analysis: Amplification from reference gene primers served as the basis for estimated nucleated cell counts. Clones were read by immunoSEQ multiplex PCR, and TCRdb kept only the in-frame ones, dropping some. V, J and clone size derive from that table, while D and trimming were established from the DNA sequence. Of 200,000 or so clones detected, about 88% appear once; the ten largest clones hold 2.9%. The CDR3 runs 14 residues. V lost 9 bases, J lost 7 bases, and 9 bases stayed unmatched. The germline V gene has CDR1 LNHDA and CDR2 SQIVND (reference sequence).

J is TRBJ1-5 and V is TRBV19; 10 bases fit TRBD1. The sequencing sample was made of peripheral blood. This receptor was obtained from a man aged 45-65 years who had recovered from COVID-19. This chain's CDR3 is CASAGQGTGQPQHF. In DNA form, the CDR3 reads TGTGCCAGCGCGGGACAGGGGACGGGACAGCCCCAGCATTTT.